The rows below give T cell receptor beta chains drawn from one sample of a study of T-cell memory formation after mild COVID-19. TCRdb reanalysed the 5' RACE reads using MiXCR and keeps one entry per CDR3 protein. The sample gives hundreds of thousands of distinct CDR3 sequences, approximately 19% of which show up once; about 11% is in the top ten. The sequenced sample was PBMCs or a T cell subset sorted from them (not recorded which). These receptors were collected from an adult woman who had mild COVID-19 (a few samples of this study predate the infection). Cell type and time point are not known. Both conserved end residues are part of each CDR3.

v_call	j_call	cdr3_length	cdr3_aa
TRBV12-5	TRBJ2-3	17	CASGLRLAWDLPDTQYF
TRBV10-3	TRBJ2-7	12	CAISDGLDEQYF
TRBV7-2	TRBJ2-1	17	CASSLRPGTSGSGEQFF
TRBV11-2	TRBJ2-3	12	CASSAISDTQYF
TRBV6-2/TRBV6-3	TRBJ2-2	14	CASSYSRDTGELFF
TRBV5-6	TRBJ1-4	14	CASSSGRATKKLFF
TRBV7-9	TRBJ2-5	15	CASSSPYSGQETQYF
TRBV7-9	TRBJ2-7	15	CASSSGQGARYEQYF
TRBV12-3/TRBV12-4	TRBJ2-1	16	CASSSSPLSSYNEQFF
TRBV7-2	TRBJ2-7	15	CASSISGGAYYEQYF
TRBV15	TRBJ2-1	17	CATSRALQGKVGNEQFF
TRBV6-5	TRBJ1-3	11	CASRLGNTIYF
TRBV5-1	TRBJ2-5	14	CASSLTVIGETQYF
TRBV15	TRBJ2-1	12	CATSSITGGRFF
TRBV12-3/TRBV12-4	TRBJ2-7	14	CASSSGTKVGEQYF
TRBV27	TRBJ2-4	16	CASSPAQGLDKNIQYF
TRBV12-3/TRBV12-4	TRBJ1-5	19	CASSSIRLRVLGVNQPQHF